This entry describes one T cell receptor beta chain. What it recognizes is unknown. Germline assignment: CDR1 SEHNR and CDR2 FQNEAQ (reference sequence). V lost 1 base and J lost 2, with 9 bases in between. This CDR3 region has 14 residues. This entry comes from a study of Ad26.COV2.S vaccination and SARS-CoV-2 variants. Study observations and caveats: Spike-specific TCR breadth in vaccine recipients exceeded that seen in placebo recipients. Substantial post-vaccination breadth of spike-specific CD8+ and CD4+ T cell responses was reported. Possible underestimation of total T cell responses by the TCR breadth and depth analyses was noted.

Specified treatment: around 19 received Ad26.COV2.S at low or high dose, single or two shots; about 5 received placebo; per-sample allocation not given. Day 63 after the first injection of vaccine or placebo was the sampling time. This table comes from immunoSEQ multiplex PCR, and its TCRdb copy is limited to in-frame clones, with some not included. The sample gives around 450,000 clones, 85% to 90% of which show up once; 3.6% is in the top ten. The chain joins TRBV7-9 to TRBJ2-7; D unresolved. The sequencing used peripheral blood, collected in a trial of Ad26.COV2.S vaccine versus placebo. The source of this sequence is a person aged 18 to 65 who received the Ad26.COV2.S COVID-19 vaccine or a placebo. This chain's CDR3 is CASSLGTDTYEQYF. CDR3 DNA: TGTGCCAGCAGCTTAGGAACAGATACCTACGAGCAGTACTTC.